The entry that follows covers one T cell receptor beta chain sequence. This clonotype was seen at least ten times. The antigen it recognizes is unknown. The sample holds no much larger clone one base away, and base qualities are not on file. cDNA synthesis used template-switch 5'RACE with a primer carrying a 10-nucleotide random unique molecular identifier tagging each TCR transcript. Each sequencing run produced over 190 million TCR-beta sequences covering 15-18 subjects. Total RNA was extracted with the RNeasy kit. The KAPA Real-time Library Amplification kit was used to amplify TCR-beta VDJ regions with primers for the TCR constant region and the 5'RACE anchor. Sample indexes and Illumina adaptors were added in a first PCR, after which library yield was increased in a second PCR. After purification with Ampure beads, the TCR product of roughly 650 bp was size-selected on a 2% E-gel SizeSelection system. Library quality was checked on a Bioanalyzer, concentration was measured with Qubit, and libraries were quantified with the Kapa Library Quantification kit before pooling. Paired-end 2 x 150 bp sequencing of the libraries was performed on an Illumina HiSeq 2500. To increase sequence diversity, about 25-31% phiX was spiked into each library pool. The original methods were these. The quality-filtered reads were processed with the UMI-based MiGEC pipeline, whose error correction step removed more than 80% of the raw TCR sequences. IMGT germline references were used for alignment of VDJ genes, and clonotypes were defined by a unique CDR3 amino acid sequence together with V-J genes. Clonal expansion, Shannon diversity, and CDR3 relatedness (CalcPairwiseDistances, ClusterSamples) were evaluated with VDJtools, and phylogenetic trees were built with CLCbio workbench. Clones with at least 8 unique UMIs were defined as expanded, with this threshold being based on coefficient-of-variation modelling across technical triplicates. The public sequencing data were trimmed at Q25 with fastp and processed into clonotypes with MiXCR by TCRdb, which kept only in-frame beta chains. Each CDR3 protein appears once, grouped with its most common genes and DNA. The V and J calls, along with clone size, are taken from TCRdb and not from the paper's own processing. For this sample the table gives approximately 39,000 distinct CDR3 sequences, of which approximately 7.2% were detected only once. About 6% of the sample rests with the top ten.

Blood bank volunteers in Maryland, USA served as the healthy controls. TCR libraries for sorted subsets were made from 750,000 to 1,000,000 sorted CD4+ or CD8+ T cells. PBMCs were separated from peripheral blood using Ficoll-Hypaque density gradient centrifugation and then cryopreserved in liquid nitrogen. The study also sequenced paired sorted CD4+ and CD8+ subsets from healthy controls, HAM/TSP patients and MS patients. The record originates from a study of neurological immune-mediated disorders (dated by TCRdb to the late 2010s). About the investigation overall: Peripheral blood TCR-beta repertoires from HTLV-I-associated myelopathy (HAM/TSP) patients, multiple sclerosis patients and healthy controls were compared by UMI-based sequencing. The cohort comprised 68 subjects: 15 or so HAM/TSP patients, 35 or so multiple sclerosis patients and around 20 healthy controls. The 95 to 110 TCR-beta libraries covered PBMC samples along with longitudinal samples, technical triplicates, and paired sorted CD4+ and CD8+ T-cell subsets.

Results the study describes overall, beyond this receptor: TCR clonal expansion was greatest in HAM/TSP patients and smallest in MS patients, who ranked below even healthy controls. No identical CDR3 amino acid sequences were shared among expanded clones across subjects, suggesting private TCR-beta repertoires in all groups.

Sequenced sample: CD4+ T cells from blood. This TCR was sampled from a man aged 50-59 years in good health.

The nucleotides read TGTGCCAGCACTGCTTTGGGGCCCTACGAGCAGTACTTC. This is translated as CASTALGPYEQYF. The V and J genes are TRBV28 and TRBJ2-7; the D region possibly corresponds to TRBD1 (5 bases align). CDR1 is given as MDHEN and CDR2 as SYDVKM, both from the germline V gene. Counted from cysteine to phenylalanine, this CDR3 has 13 amino acids. The only DNA kept is the CDR3, 39 bases in frame from the first base. V lost 7 bases and J lost 2 bases; the stretch between them is 12 bases long.